This T cell receptor beta chain comes out of a study of blood T cell repertoires in COVID-19 (dated by TCRdb to 2020 to 2021). With regard to the full study: Samples from collaborators originated in the United States, Italy and Spain and spanned both the acute and convalescent phases of COVID-19. Samples were obtained from the ongoing ImmuneRACE study (first 160 participants) and from over 1,000 subjects provided by 6 global collaborators. Deeply sampled blood TCRbeta repertoires from subjects exposed to, actively infected with, or recovered from COVID-19 were included in the dataset. Sample metadata almost always included a de-identified subject ID, COVID-19 status, age in years and sex. A freely available public database, intended as a resource for researchers studying the immune response to SARS-CoV-2, is where the repertoires were released. The prospective study material was composed of cDNA or gDNA derived from T cells, B-cell-depleted T cells, or PBMCs. Where available, HLA class I and class II types were obtained from metadata supplied by the sample provider rather than from assay-based typing. Study-level results and caveats: Clinical and demographic metadata were provided uncurated, with the amount varying by source and participant.

The immunoSEQ Assay, a bias-controlled multiplex PCR, was used to amplify TCRbeta CDR3 regions from genomic DNA. The study's processing was this. Within the assay, amplification of reference gene primers was used to estimate how many nucleated cells each sample contained. Sequence reads were collapsed and filtered to measure the absolute abundance of every unique TCRbeta CDR3 rearrangement. For each sample, productive Simpson clonality was calculated as the square root of Simpson's diversity index across productive rearrangements. Drawn from immuneACCESS, this table holds only the in-frame rearrangements with V and J called that TCRdb kept. Clones are partly lost; checked studies trace under half to an unresolved V gene and leave the rest unexplained. The V and J calls and the clone size are those of that table, but D and trimming were determined from the DNA. This sample gives 210,000 or so clones in total; roughly 89% of them show up just once. Of the sample, 0.62% falls within the top ten clones.

From the cysteine through the phenylalanine, the CDR3 covers 15 amino acids. Just the 45-base CDR3 DNA is kept, in frame starting at base 1. As encoded in the germline V gene, CDR1 is SGHRS while CDR2 is YFSETQ. V is cut back by 4 bases and J by 3 bases, with 7 bases in the junction unmatched. A word on this clone: Its specific antigen is unknown. Base quality data are lacking; no much larger clone is found one base away.

Each collaborating institution followed its own protocols to collect whole blood in K2EDTA tubes. For TCRbeta analysis, collaborator samples were shipped as frozen whole blood, as isolated PBMCs, or as DNA extracted from either sample type. The sequenced sample was peripheral blood. The chain is made from TRBV5-1 and TRBJ1-2, and TRBD1 aligns with 9 junction nucleotides. This clonotype was obtained from a man aged 50-59 years with acute or convalescent COVID-19. The CDR3 protein: CASSRTGGADYGYTF. The nucleotide sequence reads as follows: TGCGCCAGCAGCCGAACAGGGGGCGCAGACTATGGCTACACCTTC.